Each of the 8 T cell receptor beta chains below was sequenced from the same sample in a study of identical twins. TCRdb reprocessed the 5' RACE reads via MiXCR and lists one record per CDR3 protein. The table records about 690,000 distinct CDR3 sequences, roughly 20% of them present only once. The sample also formed part of further work on T cells expressing NK-cell markers.

Sequencing was carried out using PBMCs. These receptors all come from a woman in her late teens or twenties in good health.

This clonotype was counted at least ten times. The chain links TRBV12-3 or TRBV12-4 to TRBJ1-5; D perhaps matches TRBD1 (5 bases). V was clipped by 5 bases and J by 6 bases, with 11 bases between them. The CDR3 has 13 residues. The CDR3 region is CASSTQGGQPQHF. The CDR3 nucleotides read TGTGCCAGCAGTACCCAGGGTGGTCAGCCCCAGCATTTT.

The J gene is TRBJ2-1, the V gene TRBV7-2; D is perhaps TRBD1 or TRBD2 (5 bases each). The germline V and J ends were trimmed by 7 bases and 3 bases, with 16 bases remaining between them. This CDR3 spans 15 amino acids. Germline V gives CDR1 SGHTA, CDR2 FQGNSA. CDR3 loop: CASKASTRGYNEQFF. CDR3 DNA sequence: TGTGCCAGCAAGGCCAGCACGAGGGGCTACAATGAGCAGTTCTTC.

This rearrangement joins TRBV25-1 to TRBJ1-2, with 7 bases aligning to TRBD1. Germline CDR1 and CDR2: MGHDK and SYGVNS. The CDR3 length is 11 residues. The V gene end was trimmed by 4 bases and the J gene end by 8 bases; junction bases not matched to a gene: 1. Written as DNA, the CDR3 is TGTGCCAGCAGTGGAGGGGGCGGCTACACCTTC. Encoded protein: CASSGGGGYTF.

This clonotype was found a few times. The chain carries TRBV20-1 and TRBJ2-1; 10 bases agree with TRBD1. With V trimmed by 6 bases and J by 5 bases, 10 bases remained unmatched. Germline V lookup: CDR1 DFQATT, CDR2 SNEGSKA (reference sequence). CDR3 length: 15 amino acids. CDR3 loop: CSALFRDRGNNEQFF. CDR3 DNA: TGCAGTGCCCTATTCCGGGACAGGGGAAACAATGAGCAGTTCTTC.

V and J are TRBV20-1 and TRBJ1-2, with 9 positions matching TRBD1. The CDR3 totals 13 residues. The V segment lost 5 bases and the J segment 4 bases; nucleotides outside the gene matches: 5. CDR1 DFQATT and CDR2 SNEGSKA come from the germline V gene (reference sequence). This CDR3 reads CSARTGARYGYTF. For the CDR3, the DNA is TGCAGTGCTCGGACAGGGGCTCGCTATGGCTACACCTTC.

CDR3 protein: CASSLERGRSGLAGGPSYEQYF. In DNA, the CDR3 is TGTGCCAGCAGCTTAGAAAGGGGACGGTCGGGACTAGCGGGAGGGCCCTCCTACGAGCAGTACTTC. J is TRBJ2-7 and V is TRBV11-2; TRBD2 aligns across 16 bases. V trimming: 0 bases; J trimming: 0 bases; junction bases outside the gene matches: 14. Germline CDR1 reads SGHAT; CDR2 reads FQNNGV. The CDR3 covers 22 residues.

This clonotype was seen a few times. The V call is TRBV9, the J call TRBJ1-2; D gene unclear. Germline V gene data show CDR1 as SGDLS and CDR2 as YYNGEE. The CDR3 runs 15 residues. The V end was cut by 0 bases, the J end by 6 bases, with 15 bases between. This CDR3 reads CASSVGSLSGDGYTF. CDR3 nucleotide sequence: TGTGCCAGCAGCGTAGGGTCTCTCTCCGGGGATGGCTACACCTTC.

In this sample, this clonotype turned up many times. The chain recombines TRBV6-4 with TRBJ2-2; no reliable D call. Germline V lookup: CDR1 MRHNA, CDR2 SNTAGT. Trimming left V 2 bases short and J 4 bases short, with 8 bases between. This CDR3 is 14 amino acids long. The CDR3 loop reads CASSDGPGTGELFF. CDR3 in DNA: TGTGCCAGCAGTGACGGCCCGGGCACCGGGGAGCTGTTTTTT.